The source of this TCR beta chain is a study of T cell responses to AZD1222 COVID-19 vaccine. Notes on the study in general: Among AZD1222 vaccinees, only six or seven were seropositive at baseline.

Germline V gene data show CDR1 as SGHVS and CDR2 as FNYEAQ. The CDR3 runs 12 residues. The germline V and J ends were trimmed by 10 bases and 8 bases, with 15 bases remaining between them. Some clones are missing from TCRdb's copy, which holds only in-frame ones; the method was immunoSEQ multiplex PCR. The sample records 100,000 to 150,000 clones, 80% to 90% being singletons. As concerns this clone: Its antigen remains unknown.

J is TRBJ2-1 and V is TRBV7-6, with unresolved D. The clonotype was recovered from an adult in good health. Material: peripheral blood, obtained on day 0 of AZD1222 vaccination. The CDR3 DNA reads as TGTGCCACCTCCCCCCCACACGATGAGCAGTTCTTC. It yields the protein CATSPPHDEQFF.